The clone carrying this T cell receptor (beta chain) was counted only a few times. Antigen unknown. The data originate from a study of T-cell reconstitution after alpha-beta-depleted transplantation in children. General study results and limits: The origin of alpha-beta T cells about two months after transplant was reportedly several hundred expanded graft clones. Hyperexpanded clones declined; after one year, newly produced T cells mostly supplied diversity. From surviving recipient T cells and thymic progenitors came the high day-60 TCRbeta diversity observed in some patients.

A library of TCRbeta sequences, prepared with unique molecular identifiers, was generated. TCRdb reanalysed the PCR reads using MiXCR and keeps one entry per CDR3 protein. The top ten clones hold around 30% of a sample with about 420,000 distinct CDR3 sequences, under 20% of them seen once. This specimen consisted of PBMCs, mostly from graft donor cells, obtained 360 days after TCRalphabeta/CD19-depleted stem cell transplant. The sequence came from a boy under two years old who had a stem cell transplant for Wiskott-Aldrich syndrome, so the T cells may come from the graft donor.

The CDR3 nucleotides are TGCAGCGTTGAAGATCCCGCGGGAGGAAGGGATGAGCAGTTCTTC. Translated: CSVEDPAGGRDEQFF. V usage is TRBV29-1 and J usage is TRBJ2-1, with TRBD2 matching over 8 bases. Germline V gene sequence: CDR1 SQVTM, CDR2 ANQGSEA. V was pared by 0 bases and J by 8 bases, with 9 bases of the junction left unmatched. CDR3 length: 15 amino acids.